A single sample is the source of the 23 T cell receptor beta chains below, sequenced in a study of T cell responses to AZD1222 COVID-19 vaccine. Clones were read by immunoSEQ multiplex PCR, and TCRdb kept only the in-frame ones, dropping some. The sample holds more than 100,000 clones; just over 90% are singletons and the top ten take 5%. Sequencing used peripheral blood, obtained 28 days after the second AZD1222 dose. These receptor sequences come from an adult who received the AZD1222 COVID-19 vaccine.

This chain connects TRBV18 to TRBJ2-7; TRBD1 agrees at 7 bases. Per germline, CDR1 KGHSH and CDR2 LQKENI. CDR3 length: 14 residues. V lost 3 bases to trimming and J lost 1 base; unmatched junction nucleotides: 3. The CDR3 here is CASSPRDRSYEQYF. As DNA, the CDR3 is TGTGCCAGCTCACCCCGGGACAGATCCTACGAGCAGTACTTC.

The chain employs TRBV14 and TRBJ1-1; D is undetermined. Trimming took off 5 bases at V and 0 bases at J, with 10 bases between the two ends. Germline V gene sequence: CDR1 SGHDN, CDR2 FVKESK. The CDR3 consists of 14 residues. For the CDR3, the DNA is TGTGCCAGCAGCTTAATAGCTATGAACACTGAAGCTTTCTTT. Encoded protein: CASSLIAMNTEAFF.

This chain connects TRBV11-2 to TRBJ1-2; 8 nucleotides align to TRBD1. The germline CDR1 and CDR2 sequences are SGHAT and FQNNGV. CDR3 length equals 14 residues. V gave up 5 bases and J gave up 7 bases; unmatched junction bases: 9. CDR3 sequence reads: CASSTDRGSGGYTF. As DNA, the CDR3 is TGTGCCAGCAGCACCGACAGGGGATCGGGTGGCTACACCTTC.

The V gene is TRBV2, the J gene TRBJ2-1, with D hard to call. The CDR3 length is 11 residues. V was clipped by 6 bases and J by 5 bases, with 5 bases between them. Germline V gene sequence: CDR1 SNHLY, CDR2 FYNNEI. The CDR3 is CASSPHNEQFF. The CDR3 DNA sequence: TGTGCCAGCAGCCCCCACAATGAGCAGTTCTTC.

This rearrangement joins TRBV27 to TRBJ1-5; weak D call: TRBD1 (6 bases). This CDR3 region has 16 residues. Germline assignment: CDR1 MNHEY and CDR2 SMNVEV (reference sequence). V lost 5 bases and J lost 2, with 16 bases in between. The CDR3 region has the DNA TGTGCCAGCAGTGAGCGCAGGGGACGGGGCAATCAGCCCCAGCATTTT. Translated: CASSERRGRGNQPQHF.

This clone was seen a few times. The chain recombines TRBV7-9 with TRBJ1-1; 9 nucleotides match TRBD1. Germline V lookup: CDR1 SEHNR, CDR2 FQNEAQ (reference sequence). This CDR3 contains 14 residues. The ends lost 5 bases at V and 5 bases at J; junction bases unmatched: 6. CDR3 DNA sequence: TGTGCCAGCAGCGCTAACAGGGGGCGAACTGAAGCTTTCTTT. This gives the protein CASSANRGRTEAFF.

The chain carries TRBV7-9 and TRBJ1-1, with D perhaps matching TRBD1 (6 bases). Germline V gives CDR1 SEHNR, CDR2 FQNEAQ (reference sequence). The CDR3 is 14 amino acids. V was cut by 1 base and J by 6 bases, with 12 bases left in between. In DNA form, the CDR3 reads TGTGCCAGCAGCTTAGTACAGGGAAGGGCTGAAGCTTTCTTT. Its protein product is CASSLVQGRAEAFF.

This clone turned up a few times. V is TRBV10-3 and J is TRBJ1-1; D is possibly TRBD1 (5 bases). Trimming cost V 4 bases and J 1 base, with 16 bases left between them. CDR3 length equals 16 residues. Germline assignment: CDR1 ENHRY and CDR2 SYGVKD. The CDR3 DNA is TGTGCCATCAGTGGTGGATGGGGACTAACGAACACTGAAGCTTTCTTT. It encodes CAISGGWGLTNTEAFF.

J is TRBJ2-2 and V is TRBV6-5, with a tentative D call TRBD2 (5 bases). V lost 6 bases and J lost 4, with 12 bases in between. This CDR3 comprises 14 residues. Per germline, CDR1 MNHEY and CDR2 SVGAGI. DNA of the CDR3: TGTGCCAGCAGCCGACCCAGCGGCACCGGGGAGCTGTTTTTT. Translation gives CASSRPSGTGELFF.

This chain joins TRBV15 and TRBJ2-7; D is possibly TRBD2 (7 bases). Germline V gene lookup returns CDR1 LNHNV and CDR2 YYDKDF (reference sequence). The CDR3 is made up of 16 amino acids. The V and J ends lost 0 bases and 5 bases respectively, with 17 bases between them. The CDR3 region is CATSRDGGAGSNEQYF. In nucleotides, the CDR3 is TGTGCCACCAGCAGAGATGGGGGGGCGGGAAGTAACGAGCAGTACTTC. The whole variable domain, remainder taken from reference TRBV15 and TRBJ2-7, is DAMVIQNPRYQVTQFGKPVTLSCSQTLNHNVMYWYQQKSSQAPKLLFHYYDKDFNNEADTPDNFQSRRPNTSFCFLDIRSPGLGDTAMYLCATSRDGGAGSNEQYFGPGTRLTVT.

The chain employs TRBV15 and TRBJ2-2; the D is unclear. In germline, CDR1 is LNHNV, CDR2 YYDKDF (reference sequence). The V end lost 1 base, the J end lost 2 bases, and 11 bases lay between the germline ends. The CDR3 is 16 residues long. CDR3 sequence: CATSRVGTLNTGELFF. CDR3 nucleotide sequence: TGTGCCACCAGCAGAGTAGGAACGCTCAACACCGGGGAGCTGTTTTTT.

The V gene is TRBV6-5, the J gene TRBJ1-2, with a possible D match to TRBD1 (6 bases). Trimming shortened V by 11 bases and J by 5 bases, and 21 bases separated the two germline ends. The CDR3 length is 14 residues. Germline V gene sequence: CDR1 MNHEY, CDR2 SVGAGI. The CDR3 nucleotides read TGTGCCGGCAAAACCGGGGGGGCGCATTATGGCTACACCTTC. Residues: CAGKTGGAHYGYTF.

The CDR3 DNA follows: TGTGCCAGCAGTTACCCCGACAGAATCTACGGGACCCAGTACTTC. This translates into CASSYPDRIYGTQYF. The chain is built from TRBV6-5 and TRBJ2-5, with D possibly being TRBD1 (5 bases). Germline V gene lookup returns CDR1 MNHEY and CDR2 SVGAGI. V shed 2 bases and J shed 7 bases, with 17 bases lying between them. The CDR3 has 15 amino acids.

This chain uses TRBV4-1 with TRBJ1-2; 7 bases agree with TRBD1. CDR3 length: 16 amino acids. V gave up 2 bases and J gave up 10 bases; unmatched junction bases: 16. Germline CDR1 MGHRA, CDR2 YSYEKL. CDR3 region: CASSQSPGGGLGAYTF. DNA for the CDR3: TGCGCCAGCAGCCAATCCCCGGGAGGGGGCCTCGGGGCCTACACCTTC.

This sequence joins TRBV5-1 and TRBJ2-5; D is possibly TRBD2 (6 bases). The CDR3 has 17 amino acids. The V end was cut by 4 bases, the J end by 5 bases, with 24 bases between. Germline V lookup: CDR1 SGHRS, CDR2 YFSETQ. CDR3 loop: CASSHRPGTGFGETQYF. CDR3 sequence (DNA): TGCGCCAGCAGCCATAGGCCGGGGACTGGATTTGGGGAGACCCAGTACTTC. The whole variable domain, filled in from reference TRBV5-1 and TRBJ2-5, reads KAGVTQTPRYLIKTRGQQVTLSCSPISGHRSVSWYQQTPGQGLQFLFEYFSETQRNKGNFPGRFSGRQFSNSRSEMNVSTLELGDSALYLCASSHRPGTGFGETQYFGPGTRLLVL.

As regards this clone: The junction differs from germline at one of its ends, possibly a read error. V gene TRBV6-2 or TRBV6-3 combines with J gene TRBJ2-4, with 11 bases matching TRBD1. The length of the CDR3 is 12 residues. Germline CDR1 is MNHEY and CDR2 is SVGEGT. This CDR3 reads CASSDPKDRGHF. CDR3 sequence (DNA): TGTGCCAGCAGTGATCCCAAGGACAGGGGGCACTTC.

This clone was seen only once. The chain joins TRBV6-6 to TRBJ1-2; D ambiguous. Germline CDR1 MNHNY, CDR2 SVGAGI (reference sequence). V was cut by 5 bases and J by 5 bases, with 12 bases left in between. The CDR3 contains 13 residues. In DNA form, the CDR3 reads TGTGCCAGCAGTCTGACCACGGAGTATGGCTACACCTTC. It is translated as CASSLTTEYGYTF.

The rearrangement joins TRBV6-1 to TRBJ2-3; 11 nucleotides agree with TRBD2. Per germline, CDR1 MNHNS and CDR2 SASEGT. V was pared by 3 bases and J by 3 bases, with 5 bases of the junction left unmatched. The CDR3 totals 16 residues. The CDR3 nucleotides read TGTGCCAGCAGTGAGGTTCTAGCGGGAGGTACAGATACGCAGTATTTT. Protein: CASSEVLAGGTDTQYF.

The chain links TRBV27 to TRBJ1-6; TRBD1 matches at 9 bases. This CDR3 has 14 residues. Trimming took 4 bases from V and 7 from J; bases not matched to a gene: 2. Germline V gives CDR1 MNHEY, CDR2 SMNVEV (reference sequence). CDR3 nucleotide sequence: TGTGCCAGCAGTTCGACAGGGGGGAATTCACCCCTCCACTTT. Amino acids: CASSSTGGNSPLHF.

The chain couples TRBV6-5 to TRBJ1-4, with TRBD1 as a possible D gene (5 bases). Germline assignment: CDR1 MNHEY and CDR2 SVGAGI. CDR3 length: 14 amino acids. V was clipped by 6 bases and J by 8 bases, with 16 bases between them. For the CDR3, the DNA is TGTGCCAGCAGCCCCGGGACGGGTGGGGAAAAACTGTTTTTT. This gives the protein CASSPGTGGEKLFF.

V is TRBV15 and J is TRBJ1-5; no clear D gene. The CDR3 has 14 amino acids. Germline values: CDR1 LNHNV, CDR2 YYDKDF (reference sequence). V shed 1 base and J shed 4 bases, with 8 bases lying between them. DNA for the CDR3: TGTGCCACCAGCAGAGCGGCAATGAATCAGCCCCAGCATTTT. This gives the protein CATSRAAMNQPQHF.

The chain is built from TRBV2 and TRBJ2-2, with D possibly TRBD1 on 5 matching bases. This CDR3 region has 14 residues. The ends were cut back, 6 bases at V and 2 bases at J, with 10 bases in the middle. Germline CDR1 and CDR2: SNHLY and FYNNEI. CDR3 sequence reads: CASRRTPNTGELFF. The DNA for the CDR3 is TGTGCCAGCAGGAGGACACCTAACACCGGGGAGCTGTTTTTT.

The V call is TRBV7-2, the J call TRBJ1-4, with 9 bases that match TRBD1. The germline CDR1 and CDR2 sequences are SGHTA and FQGNSA. This CDR3 has 13 amino acids. V was clipped by 5 bases and J by 8 bases; unmatched bases: 3. As DNA, the CDR3 is TGTGCCAGCAGCCCCGGGACAGGGGAAAAACTGTTTTTT. This sequence encodes CASSPGTGEKLFF.